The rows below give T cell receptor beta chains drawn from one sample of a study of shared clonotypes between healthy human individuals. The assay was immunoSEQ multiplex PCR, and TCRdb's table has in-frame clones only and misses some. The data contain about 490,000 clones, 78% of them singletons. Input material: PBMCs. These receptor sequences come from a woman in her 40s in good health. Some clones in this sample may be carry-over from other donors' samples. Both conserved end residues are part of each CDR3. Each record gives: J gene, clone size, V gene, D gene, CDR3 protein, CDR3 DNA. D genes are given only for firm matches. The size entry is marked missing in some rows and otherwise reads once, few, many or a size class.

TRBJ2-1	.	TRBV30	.	CAWSGARNSYNEQFF	TGTGCCTGGAGTGGGGCCCGCAACTCCTACAATGAGCAGTTCTTC
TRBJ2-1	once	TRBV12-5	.	CASGPTGRPYNEQFF	TGTGCTAGTGGTCCCACAGGGAGGCCCTACAATGAGCAGTTCTTC
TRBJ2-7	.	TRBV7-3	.	CASSLAGEGGYEQYF	TGTGCCAGCAGCTTGGCCGGAGAGGGCGGCTACGAGCAGTACTTC
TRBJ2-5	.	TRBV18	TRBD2	CASSGLVQETQYF	TGTGCCAGCTCCGGACTAGTCCAGGAGACCCAGTACTTC
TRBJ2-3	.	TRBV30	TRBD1	CAWSADRVLDTQYF	TGTGCCTGGAGTGCCGACAGGGTTCTAGATACGCAGTATTTT
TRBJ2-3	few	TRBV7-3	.	CASSLRRQDTQYF	TGTGCCAGCAGCTTAAGACGCCAGGATACGCAGTATTTT
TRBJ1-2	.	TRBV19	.	CASSISEPRGYTF	TGTGCCAGTAGTATATCGGAGCCAAGGGGCTACACCTTC
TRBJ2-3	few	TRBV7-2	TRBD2	CASGSSGISTDTQYF	TGTGCCAGCGGCTCCAGCGGGATCAGCACAGATACGCAGTATTTT
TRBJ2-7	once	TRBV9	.	CASSVAGSVDEQYF	TGTGCCAGCAGCGTAGCAGGGTCTGTGGATGAGCAGTACTTC
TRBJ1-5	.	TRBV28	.	CASSLRDQPQHF	TGTGCCAGCAGTTTAAGGGATCAGCCCCAGCATTTT
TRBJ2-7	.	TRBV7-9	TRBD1	CASSLTGTGEYEQYF	TGTGCCAGCAGCTTAACCGGGACAGGGGAGTACGAGCAGTACTTC
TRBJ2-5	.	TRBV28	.	CASSPLAGRETQYF	TGTGCCAGCAGTCCCTTGGCGGGTAGGGAGACCCAGTACTTC
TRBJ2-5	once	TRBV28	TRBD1	CASSFSARDRQETQYF	TGTGCCAGCAGTTTTTCCGCCCGGGACAGACAAGAGACCCAGTACTTC
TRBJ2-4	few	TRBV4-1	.	CASSQGFTLAKNIQYF	TGCGCCAGCAGCCAAGGGTTCACGCTAGCCAAAAACATTCAGTACTTC
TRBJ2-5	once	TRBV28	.	CASSLVGNGETQYF	TGTGCCAGCAGTTTAGTAGGTAACGGGGAGACCCAGTACTTC
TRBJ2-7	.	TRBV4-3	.	CASSQESGEYYEQYF	TGCGCCAGCAGCCAAGAGAGCGGCGAGTACTACGAGCAGTACTTC
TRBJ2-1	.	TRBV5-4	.	CASSLGLLDYNEQFF	TGTGCCAGCAGCTTGGGGCTATTGGATTACAATGAGCAGTTCTTC
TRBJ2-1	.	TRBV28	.	CASSNGDPYNEQFF	TGTGCCAGCAGTAACGGGGACCCCTACAATGAGCAGTTCTTC
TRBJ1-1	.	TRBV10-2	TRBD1	CASSDRVEAFF	TGCGCCAGCAGCGACAGGGTTGAAGCTTTCTTT
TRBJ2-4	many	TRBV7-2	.	CASSDSGLAKNIQYF	TGTGCCAGCAGCGATAGCGGTTTAGCCAAAAACATTCAGTACTTC
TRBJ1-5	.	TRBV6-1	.	CASSERGPPYSNQPQHF	TGTGCCAGCAGTGAAAGGGGACCGCCGTATAGCAATCAGCCCCAGCATTTT
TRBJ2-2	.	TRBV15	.	CATSTAASGLFF	TGTGCCACCAGTACTGCCGCTTCGGGTCTGTTTTTT
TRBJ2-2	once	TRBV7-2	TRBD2	CASSPSGRSTGELFF	TGTGCCAGCAGCCCTAGCGGGAGGAGCACCGGGGAGCTGTTTTTT
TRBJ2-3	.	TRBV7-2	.	CASSLAVGTQYF	TGTGCCAGCAGCTTAGCCGTAGGTACGCAGTATTTT
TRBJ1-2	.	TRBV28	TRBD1	CASSSGQGPFYGYTF	TGTGCCAGCAGCTCGGGACAGGGACCGTTCTATGGCTACACCTTC
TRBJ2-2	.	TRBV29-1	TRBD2	CSVGSGRGAGELFF	TGCAGCGTGGGGAGCGGGAGGGGCGCCGGGGAGCTGTTTTTT
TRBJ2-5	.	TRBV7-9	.	CASSLFQEETQYF	TGTGCCAGCAGCTTGTTTCAGGAAGAGACCCAGTACTTC
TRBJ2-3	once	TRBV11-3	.	CASSLAGTPSTDTQYF	TGTGCCAGCAGCTTAGCGGGAACTCCTAGCACAGATACGCAGTATTTT
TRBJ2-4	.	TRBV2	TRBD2	CASSEGLAGTGRNIQYF	TGTGCCAGCAGTGAAGGTCTAGCGGGGACCGGGAGGAACATTCAGTACTTC
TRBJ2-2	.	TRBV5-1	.	CASSLRDQPPGELFF	TGCGCCAGCAGCCTCCGGGACCAACCTCCTGGGGAGCTGTTTTTT
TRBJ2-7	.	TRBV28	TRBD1	CASTIRAGGTYEQYF	TGTGCCAGCACTATCAGGGCAGGGGGTACCTACGAGCAGTACTTC
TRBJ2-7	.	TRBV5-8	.	CASSLWGTEQYF	TGTGCCAGCAGCTTGTGGGGGACCGAGCAGTACTTC
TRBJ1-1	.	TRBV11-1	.	CASSGIFRGNTEAFF	TGTGCCAGCAGCGGAATCTTCAGGGGGAACACTGAAGCTTTCTTT